Each of the 5 T cell receptor beta chains below was sequenced from the same sample in a study of spatial heterogeneity in lung cancer. As to time point: blood at routine non-recurrence follow-up after resection. Frozen PBMC, nontumor lung or tumor provided whole RNA, which was sequenced unsorted. TCRdb reanalysed the 5' RACE reads using MiXCR and keeps one entry per CDR3 protein. The sample carries around 120,000 distinct CDR3 sequences, approximately 12% recorded once. The material sequenced was PBMCs, taken at follow-up. These receptors were obtained from a male donor with early-stage non-small cell lung cancer.

This clonotype was seen at least ten times. The V and J genes are TRBV27 and TRBJ2-1; no reliable D call. Between the trimmed V and J ends, which lost 6 bases and 7 bases, there was a span of 13 bases. CDR3 length equals 13 residues. Germline loops: CDR1 MNHEY, CDR2 SMNVEV (reference sequence). The CDR3 sequence is CASSQDVANEQFF. The CDR3 coding sequence is TGTGCCAGCAGCCAGGATGTGGCAAATGAGCAGTTCTTC.

This clonotype was detected only a few times. The rearrangement links TRBV2 to TRBJ2-7; D may be TRBD1 or TRBD2 (5 bases each). V lost 7 bases and J lost 3, with 13 bases in between. The germline V gene has CDR1 SNHLY and CDR2 FYNNEI. This CDR3 region has 13 residues. CDR3 sequence: CASNTGTVYEQYF. In nucleotides, the CDR3 is TGTGCCAGCAACACCGGGACGGTCTACGAGCAGTACTTC.

The chain is built from TRBV9 and TRBJ2-5; 9 bases fit TRBD1. The germline V gene encodes CDR1 SGDLS and CDR2 YYNGEE. V trimming: 0 bases; J trimming: 2 bases; junction bases outside the gene matches: 5. The CDR3 is 16 residues long. DNA for the CDR3: TGTGCCAGCAGCGTAGCTTACAGGGGGCTGCAAGAGACCCAGTACTTC. It specifies CASSVAYRGLQETQYF.

This clonotype was recorded a few times. The genes are TRBV28 and TRBJ2-1; perhaps TRBD1 as D (6 bases). The CDR3 totals 14 residues. CDR1 MDHEN and CDR2 SYDVKM come from the germline V gene. The germline V and J ends were trimmed by 5 bases and 6 bases, with 14 bases remaining between them. CDR3 coding DNA: TGTGCCAGCAGTCAACAGGGACGGTCCAATGAGCAGTTCTTC. It yields the protein CASSQQGRSNEQFF.

The V call is TRBV6-5, the J call TRBJ2-2, with D possibly called TRBD1 or TRBD2 (5 bases each). This CDR3 comprises 14 residues. Germline CDR1 is MNHEY and CDR2 is SVGAGI. Trimming left V 5 bases short and J 6 bases short, with 13 bases between. The CDR3 bases are TGTGCCAGCAGTAGAGGGGTATGGTCCGGGGAGCTGTTTTTT. Its protein is CASSRGVWSGELFF.